These 12 T cell receptor beta chains were sequenced from one sample in a study of T cells after yellow fever vaccination. TCRdb fed the 5' RACE reads into MiXCR, producing one record per CDR3 protein. The sample has under 500,000 distinct CDR3 sequences, around 19% seen once; the top ten hold roughly a sixth. The material sequenced was PBMCs, taken before the yellow fever booster vaccination. The receptors were gathered from a man younger than 30 who received the YFV17D yellow fever vaccine.

V is TRBV12-3 or TRBV12-4 and J is TRBJ1-1; 10 bases map to TRBD1. The CDR3 has 17 residues. Trimming took 5 bases from V and 0 from J; bases not matched to a gene: 9. The CDR3 region is CASSPRQGALLNTEAFF. The CDR3 DNA sequence: TGTGCCAGCAGTCCTAGACAGGGGGCCCTCCTGAACACTGAAGCTTTCTTT.

This clonotype has more than one count but fewer than ten. The rearrangement joins TRBV5-1 to TRBJ2-7; 7 bases are a match to TRBD1. Germline V gene data show CDR1 as SGHRS and CDR2 as YFSETQ. The CDR3 sequence is 15 residues long. With V trimmed by 9 bases and J by 3 bases, 15 bases remained unmatched. The CDR3: CATSRLPGQNYEQYF. The CDR3, as DNA: TGCGCCACCTCCCGACTTCCGGGACAGAACTACGAGCAGTACTTC.

This clonotype was detected many times. The gene calls are TRBV13 and TRBJ1-1, with D tentatively TRBD1 (6 bases). Germline V lookup: CDR1 PRHDT, CDR2 FYEKMQ (reference sequence). Trimming shortened V by 5 bases and J by 1 base, and 14 bases separated the two germline ends. The length of the CDR3 is 15 residues. In DNA form, the CDR3 reads TGTGCCAGCAGCGAAGGGAGGGGGGAGAACACTGAAGCTTTCTTT. Its protein product is CASSEGRGENTEAFF.

In its sample, this clonotype was seen a few times. The chain links TRBV4-3 to TRBJ2-3; D possibly matches TRBD1 or TRBD2 (5 bases each). Between the trimmed V and J ends, which lost 1 base and 9 bases, there was a span of 8 bases. The germline CDR1 and CDR2 sequences are LGHNA and YSLEER. This CDR3 contains 12 residues. CDR3 loop: CASSQGGRTQYF. The CDR3 nucleotides read TGCGCCAGCAGCCAAGGGGGGAGAACGCAGTATTTT.

The gene calls are TRBV21-1 and TRBJ2-7; the listed D gene, TRBD1, was not tested against the DNA. TRBV21-1 is an annotated pseudogene. This CDR3 is 15 amino acids long. CDR3 sequence (DNA): TGTGCCAGCAGCAAAGCCTACAGGGAGATGTGGGAGCAGTACGTC. This codes for CASSKAYREMWEQYV.

A few counts support this clonotype. The V and J genes are TRBV10-3 and TRBJ2-5; D unclear. V lost 4 bases, J lost 5 bases, and 11 bases lay in between. Germline values: CDR1 ENHRY, CDR2 SYGVKD. The CDR3 spans 13 residues. The CDR3 region is CAISGVQSETQYF. The CDR3 nucleotides read TGTGCCATCAGTGGGGTTCAATCGGAGACCCAGTACTTC.

This clonotype has only a few counts. The CDR3 DNA sequence: TGCAGTGCTAGAGATGGGGGGGCGAGCTACGAGCAGTACTTC. The encoded protein is CSARDGGASYEQYF. The chain employs TRBV20-1 and TRBJ2-7, with TRBD2 as a possible D gene (7 bases). The germline gives CDR1 DFQATT, CDR2 SNEGSKA (reference sequence). This CDR3 has 14 residues. Between the trimmed V and J ends, which lost 0 bases and 3 bases, there was a span of 12 bases.

The rearrangement uses TRBV12-3 or TRBV12-4 and TRBJ2-3; D gene ambiguous. V lost 6 bases, J lost 2 bases, and 9 bases lay in between. CDR3 length: 13 amino acids. Written as DNA, the CDR3 is TGTGCCAGCAGCCCCGGTTTCACAGATACGCAGTATTTT. This gives the protein CASSPGFTDTQYF.

The gene calls are TRBV18 and TRBJ2-1; possible D gene TRBD2, 6 bases. V was trimmed by 7 bases and J by 0 bases, leaving 16 bases between them. The CDR3 has 16 residues. Germline CDR1 is KGHSH and CDR2 is LQKENI. CDR3 sequence: CASCVRGGSSYNEQFF. The CDR3 DNA sequence: TGTGCCAGCTGTGTTAGGGGAGGAAGCTCCTACAATGAGCAGTTCTTC.

This clonotype was counted a few times. The rearrangement joins TRBV4-3 to TRBJ2-1, with a tentative D call TRBD2 (5 bases). Trimming left V 0 bases short and J 8 bases short, with 11 bases between. The CDR3 extends over 14 amino acids. Germline V gene lookup returns CDR1 LGHNA and CDR2 YSLEER. The chain's CDR3 is CASSQDLGADEQFF. Written as DNA, the CDR3 is TGCGCCAGCAGCCAAGATCTGGGAGCGGATGAGCAGTTCTTC.

The rearrangement links TRBV28 to TRBJ2-2; D unclear. CDR1 and CDR2 (germline): MDHEN, SYDVKM. Between the trimmed V and J ends, which lost 8 bases and 2 bases, there was a span of 6 bases. This CDR3 has 12 residues. CDR3 sequence (DNA): TGTGCCAGCCTGACTAACACCGGGGAGCTGTTTTTT. Translating it yields CASLTNTGELFF.

This chain joins TRBV7-9 and TRBJ2-3; a weak D match, TRBD1 (6 bases). Trimming shortened V by 6 bases and J by 3 bases, and 10 bases separated the two germline ends. The germline gives CDR1 SEHNR, CDR2 FQNEAQ (reference sequence). The CDR3 extends over 13 amino acids. The CDR3 region is CASRQGITDTQYF. The CDR3 DNA reads TGTGCCAGCAGACAGGGAATTACAGATACGCAGTATTTT.